The next 25 T cell receptor beta chains were all read from a single sample in a study of radiotherapy plus CTLA-4 blockade in lung cancer. This table comes from immunoSEQ multiplex PCR, and its TCRdb copy is limited to in-frame clones, with some not included. There are 3,000 to 4,000 clones in the sample; approximately 84% occur only once, and roughly 3.9% lies in the top ten. This specimen was tumor tissue, taken from a patient treated with radiotherapy plus ipilimumab. Receptor source: a human donor with non-small cell lung cancer that progressed on radiotherapy plus ipilimumab.

This clone has only a few counts. The V and J genes are TRBV7-2 and TRBJ1-5, with D unclear. This CDR3 contains 13 residues. CDR1 SGHTA and CDR2 FQGNSA come from the germline V gene. Trimming left V 1 base short and J 3 bases short, with 4 bases between. The CDR3 DNA follows: TGTGCCAGCAGCTTAGACGCCAATCAGCCCCAGCATTTT. Translation gives CASSLDANQPQHF.

This chain uses TRBV20-1 with TRBJ1-2; D is undetermined. The germline V gene encodes CDR1 DFQATT and CDR2 SNEGSKA (reference sequence). The CDR3 runs to 10 residues. V dropped 2 bases and J dropped 4 bases, with 2 bases sitting between them. The CDR3 reads CSARSYGYTF. CDR3 nucleotides: TGCAGTGCTAGAAGCTATGGCTACACCTTC.

The chain carries TRBV6-1 and TRBJ2-5, with 8 nucleotides matching TRBD2. The CDR3 runs to 14 residues. J was trimmed by 5 bases and V by 4 bases; bases with no gene match: 6. Germline loops: CDR1 MNHNS, CDR2 SASEGT. The chain's CDR3 is CASSGAGVRETQYF. The CDR3 DNA is TGTGCCAGCAGTGGAGCGGGGGTCCGGGAGACCCAGTACTTC.

The chain employs TRBV19 and TRBJ1-1; D is uncertain. The CDR3 has 15 amino acids. Germline-derived CDR1 and CDR2 are LNHDA and SQIVND (reference sequence). With 2 bases removed from V and 1 base from J, the gap between germline ends came to 11 bases. CDR3 sequence: CASSISATKNTEAFF. The CDR3 nucleotides read TGTGCCAGTAGTATATCCGCGACAAAGAACACTGAAGCTTTCTTT.

The V gene is TRBV6-5, the J gene TRBJ1-2; D is uncertain. Germline loops: CDR1 MNHEY, CDR2 SVGAGI. The ends were cut back, 0 bases at V and 1 base at J, with 6 bases in the middle. CDR3 length equals 14 residues. The CDR3: CASSYSDLNYGYTF. The CDR3 region has the DNA TGTGCCAGCAGTTACTCGGACCTTAACTATGGCTACACCTTC.

The DNA of the CDR3 is TGTGCCAGCAGTGAAAGGTCGATGAACACTGAAGCTTTCTTT. Encoded protein: CASSERSMNTEAFF. The chain employs TRBV2 and TRBJ1-1; D call uncertain. There are 14 residues in the CDR3. Germline V gene lookup returns CDR1 SNHLY and CDR2 FYNNEI. Deletions cut 2 bases from V and 0 bases from J, with 7 bases between.

The chain joins TRBV7-8 to TRBJ2-7; D is ambiguous. Trimming pared 3 bases from V and 1 base from J, leaving 13 bases between. The CDR3 has 15 residues. Looked up from germline, CDR1 is SGHVS and CDR2 is FQNEAQ. The CDR3 region has the DNA TGTGCCAGCAGCTTCGGCAGCCAGAGTTCCTACGAGCAGTACTTC. Translated: CASSFGSQSSYEQYF.

The rearrangement links TRBV6-1 to TRBJ2-1, with D perhaps given as TRBD1 or TRBD2 (5 bases each). Per the germline V gene, CDR1 is MNHNS and CDR2 is SASEGT. Between the trimmed V and J ends, which lost 8 bases and 4 bases, there was a span of 12 bases. The CDR3 is 13 amino acids. CDR3 in DNA: TGTGCCAGCGAATGGGGACGTTACAATGAGCAGTTCTTC. Protein product: CASEWGRYNEQFF.

The chain carries TRBV7-2 and TRBJ2-1; D not certain. Trimming stripped 3 bases from V and 12 bases from J, with 15 bases between. Germline V gene lookup returns CDR1 SGHTA and CDR2 FQGNSA. CDR3 length: 13 amino acids. As DNA, the CDR3 is TGTGCCAGCAGCTTCCTGGGCCCCGCGGCGCAGTTCTTC. It specifies CASSFLGPAAQFF.

V and J are TRBV15 and TRBJ1-2; 8 bases align to TRBD1. V trimming: 3 bases; J trimming: 8 bases; junction bases outside the gene matches: 5. The CDR3 extends over 13 amino acids. Germline V CDR1 and CDR2: LNHNV, YYDKDF (reference sequence). The DNA of the CDR3 is TGTGCCACCAGCAGTAGGACAGGGCAAGGCTACACCTTC. Translating it yields CATSSRTGQGYTF.

The V and J genes are TRBV9 and TRBJ1-2, with D tentatively TRBD1 (5 bases). Trimming stripped 4 bases from V and 5 bases from J, with 21 bases between. There are 16 residues in the CDR3. Per germline, CDR1 SGDLS and CDR2 YYNGEE. The CDR3 DNA reads TGTGCCAGCAGCCTAAGAGCCGGGACCGGGGTTTATGGCTACACCTTC. Translation gives CASSLRAGTGVYGYTF.

The rearrangement links TRBV5-1 to TRBJ2-1; 13 bases align to TRBD2. V gave up 4 bases and J gave up 6 bases; unmatched junction bases: 7. Germline V gene data show CDR1 as SGHRS and CDR2 as YFSETQ. The CDR3 sequence is 16 residues long. The CDR3 DNA sequence: TGCGCCAGCAGCGGGGCGGGACTAGCGGGGCTCAATGAGCAGTTCTTC. Residues: CASSGAGLAGLNEQFF.

This chain uses TRBV6-5 with TRBJ2-7, with D possibly called TRBD1 or TRBD2 (5 bases each). CDR1 and CDR2 from the germline V gene are MNHEY and SVGAGI. The CDR3 is made up of 14 amino acids. Trimming shortened V by 4 bases and J by 2 bases, and 12 bases separated the two germline ends. This CDR3 is CASSSGTGTYEQYF. As DNA, the CDR3 is TGTGCCAGCAGTTCCGGGACGGGTACCTACGAGCAGTACTTC.

This clone occurred a few times. The gene calls are TRBV4-2 and TRBJ2-1; the match to TRBD1 covers 7 bases. With V trimmed by 0 bases and J by 2 bases, 4 bases remained unmatched. The germline V gene encodes CDR1 LGHNA and CDR2 YNFKEQ. This CDR3 is built from 16 residues. Here the CDR3 reads CASSQDSTGTYNEQFF. CDR3 bases: TGTGCCAGCAGCCAAGATTCGACAGGGACCTACAATGAGCAGTTCTTC.

This clone has more than one count but fewer than ten. The chain joins TRBV9 to TRBJ2-1; unclear D gene. CDR1 is SGDLS and CDR2 is YYNGEE in the germline V gene. Trimming removed 2 bases from V and 4 bases from J, with 13 bases in between. CDR3 size: 15 residues. This chain's CDR3 is CASSVGPTLYNEQFF. For the CDR3, the DNA is TGTGCCAGCAGCGTCGGTCCGACACTTTACAATGAGCAGTTCTTC.

This chain links TRBV6-5 with TRBJ2-3; 8 positions match TRBD1. This CDR3 contains 14 residues. The ends lost 6 bases at V and 3 bases at J; junction bases unmatched: 5. Looked up from germline, CDR1 is MNHEY and CDR2 is SVGAGI. DNA of the CDR3: TGTGCCAGCAGCCAGGACAGGGATACAGATACGCAGTATTTT. Translation: CASSQDRDTDTQYF.

This chain uses TRBV5-1 with TRBJ2-1; the D gene is possibly TRBD2 (6 bases). V was cut by 1 base and J by 4 bases, with 15 bases left in between. CDR1 is SGHRS and CDR2 is YFSETQ in the germline V gene. The CDR3 consists of 16 residues. The CDR3 DNA is TGCGCCAGCAGCTTGAATGTCGCGGGGAAATACAATGAGCAGTTCTTC. Protein sequence: CASSLNVAGKYNEQFF. The variable domain in full, completed from reference TRBV5-1 and TRBJ2-1, reads KAGVTQTPRYLIKTRGQQVTLSCSPISGHRSVSWYQQTPGQGLQFLFEYFSETQRNKGNFPGRFSGRQFSNSRSEMNVSTLELGDSALYLCASSLNVAGKYNEQFFGPGTRLTVL.

The chain carries TRBV4-3 and TRBJ2-5, with 9 bases that match TRBD1. Germline V CDR1 and CDR2: LGHNA, YSLEER. The ends lost 0 bases at V and 5 bases at J; junction bases unmatched: 10. This CDR3 spans 17 amino acids. CDR3 nucleotide sequence: TGCGCCAGCAGCCAAGACACCGGACAGGGGCTGGGGGAGACCCAGTACTTC. Protein sequence: CASSQDTGQGLGETQYF.

This clone showed up just once. The rearrangement uses TRBV7-2 and TRBJ1-4, with D unresolved. Per germline, CDR1 SGHTA and CDR2 FQGNSA. The germline V and J ends were trimmed by 6 bases and 0 bases, with 11 bases remaining between them. The CDR3 length is 15 residues. The CDR3 spells CASSSEVTTNEKLFF. The CDR3 DNA follows: TGTGCCAGCAGTTCCGAGGTGACAACTAATGAAAAACTGTTTTTT. The variable domain in full, completed from reference TRBV7-2 and TRBJ1-4, reads GAGVSQSPSNKVTEKGKDVELRCDPISGHTALYWYRQSLGQGLEFLIYFQGNSAPDKSGLPSDRFSAERTGGSVSTLTIQRTQQEDSAVYLCASSSEVTTNEKLFFGSGTQLSVL.

This sequence joins TRBV5-1 and TRBJ1-2; tentatively, D is TRBD1 (6 bases). CDR3 length: 14 amino acids. Per the germline V gene, CDR1 is SGHRS and CDR2 is YFSETQ. V was shortened by 4 bases and J by 2 bases, with 12 bases between the two germline ends. The CDR3 loop reads CASSPGDFNYGYTF. Here the CDR3 DNA reads TGCGCCAGCAGCCCAGGGGACTTCAACTATGGCTACACCTTC. Full variable domain (outside the CDR3, taken from reference TRBV5-1 and TRBJ1-2): KAGVTQTPRYLIKTRGQQVTLSCSPISGHRSVSWYQQTPGQGLQFLFEYFSETQRNKGNFPGRFSGRQFSNSRSEMNVSTLELGDSALYLCASSPGDFNYGYTFGSGTRLTVV.

The chain recombines TRBV5-8 with TRBJ2-7, with 9 bases lining up with TRBD2. This CDR3 is built from 16 residues. Germline CDR1 is SGHTS and CDR2 is YDEGEE. V shed 4 bases and J 4 bases; nucleotides not matched to a gene: 12. The CDR3 reads CASSPVLAGYGYEQYF. CDR3 DNA sequence: TGTGCCAGCAGCCCCGTTCTAGCGGGGTATGGGTACGAGCAGTACTTC.

The V call is TRBV9, the J call TRBJ2-3; D unresolved. Germline V lookup: CDR1 SGDLS, CDR2 YYNGEE. Trimming took 4 bases from V and 3 from J, leaving 9 bases between them. The CDR3 spans 13 residues. The CDR3 reads CASSYGFTDTQYF. In nucleotides, the CDR3 is TGTGCCAGCAGCTACGGGTTTACAGATACGCAGTATTTT.

The rearrangement joins TRBV2 to TRBJ2-3, with D hard to call. The CDR3 consists of 13 residues. In germline, CDR1 is SNHLY, CDR2 FYNNEI. Between the trimmed V and J ends, which lost 1 base and 2 bases, there was a span of 4 bases. In nucleotides, the CDR3 is TGTGCCAGCAGTGAAGACTACACAGATACGCAGTATTTT. This codes for CASSEDYTDTQYF.

This rearrangement joins TRBV7-2 to TRBJ2-3; 8 nucleotides match TRBD2. The CDR3 totals 14 residues. The J segment lost 6 bases and the V segment lost 5 bases, leaving 7 bases of the junction unmatched. Germline V gives CDR1 SGHTA, CDR2 FQGNSA. The CDR3 DNA is TGTGCCAGCAGCGACACGGGGGGGCGCGATACGCAGTATTTT. Protein product: CASSDTGGRDTQYF.

The chain is built from TRBV7-2 and TRBJ2-2; TRBD2 agrees at 8 bases. Per germline, CDR1 SGHTA and CDR2 FQGNSA. Trimming at V came to 1 base and at J to 13 bases, leaving 5 bases not matched to a gene. CDR3 size: 13 residues. This chain's CDR3 is CASSLDWAGGLFF. DNA of the CDR3: TGTGCCAGCAGCTTAGACTGGGCGGGAGGGCTGTTTTTT.